These 13 T cell receptor beta chains came from one sample sequenced in a study of blood T cell repertoires in COVID-19. TCRdb's copy holds only in-frame clones and misses some; the assay was immunoSEQ multiplex PCR. The table has over 200,000 clones, roughly 90% seen once. The sample comprised peripheral blood. These receptors came from a man aged 55 to 69 who had recovered from COVID-19.

The rearrangement uses TRBV3-1 (or the pseudogene TRBV3-2) and TRBJ1-2; D may be TRBD1 (6 bases). The CDR3 has 15 residues. Germline V CDR1 and CDR2: LGHDT, YNNKEL (reference sequence). The germline V and J ends were trimmed by 4 bases and 1 base, with 13 bases remaining between them. In DNA form, the CDR3 reads TGTGCCAGCAGCCCTACCGGGACAAGTAACTATGGCTACACCTTC. Translated, it gives CASSPTGTSNYGYTF.

The chain is built from TRBV30 and TRBJ1-5; weak D call: TRBD1 (5 bases). The germline V gene has CDR1 GTSNPN and CDR2 SVGIG (reference sequence). The CDR3 runs 13 residues. Trimming pared 2 bases from V and 3 bases from J, leaving 8 bases between. The CDR3 protein is CAWSQGANQPQHF. As DNA, the CDR3 is TGTGCCTGGAGTCAGGGCGCCAATCAGCCCCAGCATTTT.

This rearrangement joins TRBV6-5 to TRBJ1-1, with a possible D match to TRBD1 (5 bases). This CDR3 is 15 amino acids long. Germline CDR1 MNHEY, CDR2 SVGAGI. V was trimmed by 4 bases and J by 1 base, leaving 13 bases between them. The CDR3 DNA reads TGTGCCAGCAGTTCGGGCGACAGAGAGAACACTGAAGCTTTCTTT. Its protein is CASSSGDRENTEAFF.

V is TRBV3-1 (or the pseudogene TRBV3-2) and J is TRBJ2-5, with 8 bases aligning to TRBD2. CDR3 length: 18 amino acids. Germline V CDR1 and CDR2: LGHDT, YNNKEL (reference sequence). Losses at the gene ends were 4 bases for V and 5 bases for J; bases not matched to a gene: 18. As DNA, the CDR3 is TGTGCCAGCAGCCCGTTAGTTGGACTAGCCGGTGGAGGCGAGACCCAGTACTTC. Translation: CASSPLVGLAGGGETQYF.

This chain connects TRBV6-6 to TRBJ2-1, with 7 positions matching TRBD1. Germline V gives CDR1 MNHNY, CDR2 SVGAGI (reference sequence). The CDR3 spans 13 residues. J was trimmed by 9 bases and V by 6 bases; bases with no gene match: 8. In DNA, the CDR3 is TGTGCCAGCAGGTTTCAAGACAGGGCTGAGCAGTTCTTC. This encodes CASRFQDRAEQFF.

This chain uses TRBV11-2 with TRBJ1-6, with 9 positions matching TRBD1. Trimming cost V 5 bases and J 0 bases; bases outside gene matches: 8. The germline V gene has CDR1 SGHAT and CDR2 FQNNGV. The CDR3 length is 18 residues. CDR3 region: CASSTRTGEVSYNSPLHF. Written as DNA, the CDR3 is TGTGCCAGCAGCACCCGGACAGGGGAGGTCTCCTATAATTCACCCCTCCACTTT.

This rearrangement joins TRBV10-1 to TRBJ2-2, with TRBD1 as a possible D gene (5 bases). The CDR3 spans 13 residues. Looked up from germline, CDR1 is WNHNN and CDR2 is SYGVQD (reference sequence). The V end lost 8 bases, the J end lost 4 bases, and 11 bases lay between the germline ends. CDR3 loop: CASGAAGTGELFF. As DNA, the CDR3 is TGCGCCAGCGGGGCAGCAGGCACCGGGGAGCTGTTTTTT.

The chain recombines TRBV18 with TRBJ1-2; TRBD1 is a possible D gene (6 bases). V lost 3 bases, J lost 2 bases, and 13 bases lay in between. Germline V CDR1 and CDR2: KGHSH, LQKENI. This CDR3 has 15 residues. Here the CDR3 reads CASSPRTEPNYGYTF. The DNA for the CDR3 is TGTGCCAGCTCACCTAGGACAGAACCCAACTATGGCTACACCTTC.

The chain links TRBV2 to TRBJ1-6, with 12 bases matching TRBD1. Unmatched junction bases numbered 7, after V lost 10 bases and J lost 0 bases. The CDR3 length is 17 residues. From germline, CDR1 is SNHLY and CDR2 FYNNEI. The CDR3 spells CATQGTGGISYNSPLHF. CDR3 DNA sequence: TGTGCCACCCAGGGGACAGGGGGCATCTCCTATAATTCACCCCTCCACTTT.

The chain carries TRBV12-5 and TRBJ2-1, with 9 bases that match TRBD1. Per germline, CDR1 LGHNT and CDR2 FRNRAP. The J segment lost 8 bases and the V segment lost 6 bases, leaving 11 bases of the junction unmatched. The CDR3 extends over 15 amino acids. CDR3 amino acids: CASGLGDRVKDEQFF. CDR3 DNA sequence: TGTGCTAGTGGCCTGGGGGACAGGGTCAAGGATGAGCAGTTCTTC.

The rearrangement uses TRBV24-1 and TRBJ2-3, with D possibly being TRBD2 (6 bases). The CDR3 consists of 15 residues. Per germline, CDR1 KGHDR and CDR2 SFDVKD. Trimming pared 2 bases from V and 3 bases from J, leaving 11 bases between. The CDR3 nucleotides read TGTGCCACCAGTGATTCACTGGGGGGTACAGATACGCAGTATTTT. Its translation is CATSDSLGGTDTQYF.

The chain employs TRBV5-1 and TRBJ2-7, with D tentatively TRBD1 (7 bases). The CDR3 is made up of 14 amino acids. The germline V gene has CDR1 SGHRS and CDR2 YFSETQ. V lost 4 bases, J lost 9 bases, and 20 bases lay in between. Here the CDR3 reads CASSRTDREEGQYF. CDR3 sequence (DNA): TGCGCCAGCAGCCGTACAGACAGGGAGGAGGGGCAGTACTTC.

The V and J genes are TRBV19 and TRBJ2-7, with D possibly TRBD1 on 6 matching bases. V was shortened by 7 bases and J by 0 bases, with 10 bases between the two germline ends. The CDR3 covers 13 residues. Germline V gene data show CDR1 as LNHDA and CDR2 as SQIVND (reference sequence). Written as DNA, the CDR3 is TGTGCCAGTACTCCGACAGGCTCCTACGAGCAGTACTTC. It codes for CASTPTGSYEQYF.